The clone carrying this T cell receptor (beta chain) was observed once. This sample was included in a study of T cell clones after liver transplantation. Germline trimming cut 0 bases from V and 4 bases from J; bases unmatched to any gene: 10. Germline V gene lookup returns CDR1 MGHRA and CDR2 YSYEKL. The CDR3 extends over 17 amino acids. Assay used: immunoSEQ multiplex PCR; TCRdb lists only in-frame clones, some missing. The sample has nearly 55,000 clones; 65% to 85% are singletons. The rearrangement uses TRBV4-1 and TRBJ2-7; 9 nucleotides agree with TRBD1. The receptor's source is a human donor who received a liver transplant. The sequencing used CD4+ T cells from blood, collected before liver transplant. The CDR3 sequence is CASSQDMFRDRVYEQYF. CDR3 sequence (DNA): TGCGCCAGCAGCCAAGATATGTTCCGGGACAGGGTTTACGAGCAGTACTTC.